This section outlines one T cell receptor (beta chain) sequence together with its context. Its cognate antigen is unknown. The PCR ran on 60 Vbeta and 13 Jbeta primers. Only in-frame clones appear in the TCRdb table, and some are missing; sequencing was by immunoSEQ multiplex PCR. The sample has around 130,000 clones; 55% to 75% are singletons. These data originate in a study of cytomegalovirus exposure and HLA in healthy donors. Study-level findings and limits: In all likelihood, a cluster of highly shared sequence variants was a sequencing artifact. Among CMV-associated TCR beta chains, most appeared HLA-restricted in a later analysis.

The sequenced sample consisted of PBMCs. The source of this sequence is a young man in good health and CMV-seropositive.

In DNA, the CDR3 is TGCGCCAGCAGCCCTTCGTCCGGGGCCTACGAGCAGTACTTC. Protein sequence: CASSPSSGAYEQYF. The chain employs TRBV5-1 and TRBJ2-7; D perhaps matches TRBD2 (5 bases). Per germline, CDR1 SGHRS and CDR2 YFSETQ. V shed 4 bases and J shed 2 bases, with 13 bases lying between them. The CDR3 sequence is 14 residues long.